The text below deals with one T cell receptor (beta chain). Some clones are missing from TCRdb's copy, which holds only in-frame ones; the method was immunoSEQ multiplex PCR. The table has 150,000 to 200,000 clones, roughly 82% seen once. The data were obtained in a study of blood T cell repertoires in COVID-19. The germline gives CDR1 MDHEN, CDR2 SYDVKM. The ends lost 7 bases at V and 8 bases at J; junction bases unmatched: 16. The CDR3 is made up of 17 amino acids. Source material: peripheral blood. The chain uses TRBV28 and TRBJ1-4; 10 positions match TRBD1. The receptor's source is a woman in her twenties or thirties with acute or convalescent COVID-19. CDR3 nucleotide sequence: TGTGCCAGCAAGATCTACGGGACAGGGGCCTCCGAGGAAAAACTGTTTTTT. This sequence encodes CASKIYGTGASEEKLFF. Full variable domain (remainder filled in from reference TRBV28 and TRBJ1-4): DVKVTQSSRYLVKRTGEKVFLECVQDMDHENMFWYRQDPGLGLRLIYFSYDVKMKEKGDIPEGYSVSREKKERFSLILESASTNQTSMYLCASKIYGTGASEEKLFFGSGTQLSVL.